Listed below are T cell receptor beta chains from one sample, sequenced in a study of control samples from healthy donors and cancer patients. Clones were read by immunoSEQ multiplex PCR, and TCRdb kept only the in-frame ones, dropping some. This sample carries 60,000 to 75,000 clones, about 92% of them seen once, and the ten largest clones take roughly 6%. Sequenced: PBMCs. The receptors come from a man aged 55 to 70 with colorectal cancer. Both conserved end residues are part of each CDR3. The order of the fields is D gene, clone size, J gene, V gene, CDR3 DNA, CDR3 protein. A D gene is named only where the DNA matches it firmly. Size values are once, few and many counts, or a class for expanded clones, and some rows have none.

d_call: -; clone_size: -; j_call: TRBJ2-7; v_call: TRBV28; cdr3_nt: TGTGCCAGCAGTTTATCCCTCCGGGACAAGTCCTACGAGCAGTACTTC; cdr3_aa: CASSLSLRDKSYEQYF
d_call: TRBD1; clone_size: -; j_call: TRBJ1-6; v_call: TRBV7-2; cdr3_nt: TGTGCCAGCAGCTTAAGGGCCGGGACAGGTTCCAATTCACCCCTCCACTTT; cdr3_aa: CASSLRAGTGSNSPLHF
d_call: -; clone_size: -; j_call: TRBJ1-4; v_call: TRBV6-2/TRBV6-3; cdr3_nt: TGTGCCAGCAGCTCCGGGACGCTGACAACTAATGAAAAACTGTTTTTT; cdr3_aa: CASSSGTLTTNEKLFF
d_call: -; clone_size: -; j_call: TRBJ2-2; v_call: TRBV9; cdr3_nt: TGTGCCAGCAGCGTAGAGGTTAGCGCCACCGGGGAGCTGTTTTTT; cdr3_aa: CASSVEVSATGELFF
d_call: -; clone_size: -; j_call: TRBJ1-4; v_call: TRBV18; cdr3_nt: TGTGCCAGCTCATCAAAACAGGGATACTTTGAAAAACTGTTTTTT; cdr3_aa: CASSSKQGYFEKLFF
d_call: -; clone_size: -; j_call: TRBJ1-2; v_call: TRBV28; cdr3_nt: TGTGCCAGCAGTTTGAGATACTATGGCTACACCTTC; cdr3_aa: CASSLRYYGYTF
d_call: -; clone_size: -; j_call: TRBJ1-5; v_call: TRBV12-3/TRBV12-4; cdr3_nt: TGTGCCAGCAGTTTAGCGGTCAATCAGCCCCAGCATTTT; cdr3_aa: CASSLAVNQPQHF
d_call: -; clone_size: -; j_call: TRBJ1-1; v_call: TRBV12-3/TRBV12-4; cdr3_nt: TGTGCCAGCAGTTCAAAGGGGTACACTGAAGCTTTCTTT; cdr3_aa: CASSSKGYTEAFF
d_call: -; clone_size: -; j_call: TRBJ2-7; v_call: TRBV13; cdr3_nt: TGTGCCAGCAGCGGGGGATCCGGCTACGAGCAGTACTTC; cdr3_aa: CASSGGSGYEQYF
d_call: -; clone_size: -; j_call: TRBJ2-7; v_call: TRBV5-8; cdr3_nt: TGTGCCAGCAGCTTGGCGTGGTTGTACGAGCAGTACTTC; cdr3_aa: CASSLAWLYEQYF
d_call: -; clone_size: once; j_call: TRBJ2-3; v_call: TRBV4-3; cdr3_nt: TGCGCCAGCAGCCAAGAAATGGGGGAAGGTCGGGCAGATACGCAGTATTTT; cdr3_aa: CASSQEMGEGRADTQYF
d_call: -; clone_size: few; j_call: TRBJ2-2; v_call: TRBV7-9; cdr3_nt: TGTGCCAGCAGCCCAGTCAACACCGGGGAGCTGTTTTTT; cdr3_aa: CASSPVNTGELFF
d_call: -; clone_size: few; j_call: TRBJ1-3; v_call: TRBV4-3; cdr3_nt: TGCGCCAGCAGCCAAGGGGTGGGTAGCACCTCTGGAAACACCATATATTTT; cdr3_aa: CASSQGVGSTSGNTIYF
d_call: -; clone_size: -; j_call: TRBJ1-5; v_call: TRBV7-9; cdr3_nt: TGTGCCAGCAGCTCTACGGAGGGTAATCAGCCCCAGCATTTT; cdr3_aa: CASSSTEGNQPQHF
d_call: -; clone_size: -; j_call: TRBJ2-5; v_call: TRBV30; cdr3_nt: TGTGCCTGGACGACGTCAGGGGTGACGGCCGAGACCCAGTACTTC; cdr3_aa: CAWTTSGVTAETQYF